Sequencing of this T cell receptor beta chain was carried out in a study of shared clonotypes between healthy human individuals. Across the whole study: CD4 naive and CD4 memory each took three plates per donor, while CD8 naive took two and CD8 memory one.

This CDR3 has 16 residues. The V gene's germline CDR1 is MNHEY and CDR2 SMNVEV (reference sequence). V lost 3 bases to trimming and J lost 3 bases; unmatched junction nucleotides: 11. CD45RA-negative memory and CD45RA+ naive subsets were split from the CD4+ cells. Generated by immunoSEQ multiplex PCR, the TCRdb table keeps only in-frame clones and is missing some. The top ten hold approximately 0.52% of the sample, which has 1,100,000 or so clones, around 78% seen once. The specimen was memory CD4+ T cells from PBMCs. Described subset: CD45RA-negative fraction. This TCR derives from a man aged 18 to 35 in good health. Some clones in this sample may be carry-over from other donors' samples. The chain carries TRBV27 and TRBJ2-7; TRBD1 matches 7 bases. The CDR3 sequence is CASSLRLGTADYEQYF. The CDR3 DNA reads TGTGCCAGCAGTTTGCGCCTCGGGACAGCTGACTACGAGCAGTACTTC.